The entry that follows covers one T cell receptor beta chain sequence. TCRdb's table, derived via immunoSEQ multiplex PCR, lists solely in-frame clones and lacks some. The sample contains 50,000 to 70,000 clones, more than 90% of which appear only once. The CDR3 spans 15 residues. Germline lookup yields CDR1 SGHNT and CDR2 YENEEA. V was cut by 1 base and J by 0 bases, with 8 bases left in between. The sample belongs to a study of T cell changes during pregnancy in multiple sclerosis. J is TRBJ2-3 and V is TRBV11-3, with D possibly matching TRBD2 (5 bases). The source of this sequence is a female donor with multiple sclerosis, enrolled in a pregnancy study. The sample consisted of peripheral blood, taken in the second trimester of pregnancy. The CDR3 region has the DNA TGTGCCAGCAGCTTAGGGCGGGTTAGCACAGATACGCAGTATTTT. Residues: CASSLGRVSTDTQYF.